This is a list of T cell receptor beta chains from one sample in a study of T-cell memory formation after mild COVID-19. TCRdb reprocessed the 5' RACE reads via MiXCR and lists one record per CDR3 protein. The top ten clones hold 7.5% to 10% of a sample with 400,000 to 500,000 distinct CDR3 sequences, 20% of them seen once. The sample comprised PBMCs or a T cell subset sorted from them (not recorded which). The origin of the receptors is an adult woman who had mild COVID-19 (a few samples of this study predate the infection). Cell type and time point are not known. The CDR3 runs from the conserved cysteine through the conserved F or W. The D gene is left open where the match is weak. A clone size is listed for some rows: how often the clone was seen (once, few, many), or a class if it is expanded.

NA TRBJ2-2 TRBV7-2 NA TGTGCCAGCAGCAGACCCCCCGGGGAGCTGTTTTTT CASSRPPGELFF
NA TRBJ2-7 TRBV6-2/TRBV6-3 NA TGTGCCAGCGAGAGAGTGGTAGGTGAGCAGTACTTC CASERVVGEQYF
NA TRBJ2-1 TRBV5-1 NA TGCGCCAGCAGCTTTAGGGGGGGAACCTCCATCAATGAGCAGTTCTTC CASSFRGGTSINEQFF
TRBD1 TRBJ1-4 TRBV6-2/TRBV6-3 NA TGTGCCAGCAGTTACCAGGACAGGGCTAATGAAAAACTGTTTTTT CASSYQDRANEKLFF
TRBD1 TRBJ2-5 TRBV5-1 NA TGCGCCAGCAGAGCCCCCTCGGACAGGGGGTTTTCCCAAGAGACCCAGTACTTC CASRAPSDRGFSQETQYF
NA TRBJ2-3 TRBV9 few TGTGCCAGCAGCGCAGGGACGCAAACAGATACGCAGTATTTT CASSAGTQTDTQYF
NA TRBJ1-1 TRBV14 NA TGTGCCAGCAGCCAATATATGAACACTGAAGCTTTCTTT CASSQYMNTEAFF
TRBD1 TRBJ1-2 TRBV7-9 few TGTGCCAGCAGCCCACAGGGGGCAGTCCGGGGCTACACCTTC CASSPQGAVRGYTF
NA TRBJ2-7 TRBV27 few TGTGCCAGCATCCCCTCCGTCGACGGGGCATTTTACGAGCAGTACTTC CASIPSVDGAFYEQYF
NA TRBJ1-5 TRBV15 NA TGTGCCACCAGCAGGTTATCGACTGCCGGCAATCAGCCCCAGCATTTT CATSRLSTAGNQPQHF
TRBD2 TRBJ2-2 TRBV12-3/TRBV12-4 NA TGTGCCAGCAGTTTAGTTCGGGGGGGGCTGAACACCGGGGAGCTGTTTTTT CASSLVRGGLNTGELFF
TRBD1 TRBJ1-1 TRBV30 NA TGTGCCTGTCCCGAGGGGAGACAGGGGCTAATCTTT CACPEGRQGLIF
NA TRBJ2-5 TRBV7-9 NA TGTGCCAGCAGCCACCCTGGACCGGAATCGCAAGAGACCCAGTACTTC CASSHPGPESQETQYF
NA TRBJ2-2 TRBV9 NA TGTGCCAGCACGCCAGGGGGGGGCGGGGAGCTGTTTTTT CASTPGGGGELFF
NA TRBJ1-6 TRBV20-1 few TGCAGTGCTAGACGGAGCTCCTATAATTCACCCCTCCACTTT CSARRSSYNSPLHF
NA TRBJ1-1 TRBV20-1 NA TGCAGTGCTAGAGCCTCGGAGGGAGGGGACACTGAAGCTTTCTTT CSARASEGGDTEAFF
NA TRBJ1-2 TRBV5-1 few TGCGCCAGCAGCTTGATGGGGACGGCTGCTAACTATGGCTACACCTTC CASSLMGTAANYGYTF
TRBD1 TRBJ2-5 TRBV29-1 NA TGCAGCGTCGGGACAGCCCCCGGGGATACCCAGTACTTC CSVGTAPGDTQYF
NA TRBJ1-1 TRBV20-1 NA TGCAGTGCTAGAGCTCGGACGGCCCGCACTGAAGCTTTCTTT CSARARTARTEAFF
NA TRBJ2-3 TRBV30 NA TGTGCCTGGAGACTTCGACAGGATGTGTTTTATACGCAGTATTTT CAWRLRQDVFYTQYF
NA TRBJ1-3 TRBV6-5 few TGTGCCAGCAATACAGGGTCTGGAAACACCATATATTTT CASNTGSGNTIYF
NA TRBJ2-2 TRBV19 NA TGTGCCAGTAGTAACTTTATGGCGGGACCCAGGGGGGAGCTGTTTTTT CASSNFMAGPRGELFF
NA TRBJ1-1 TRBV7-8 few TGTGCCAGCAGCTTAGAGGGCAGAGAAGCTTTCTTT CASSLEGREAFF
TRBD2 TRBJ2-5 TRBV27 few TGTGCCAGCAGAAGACTGGGACTAGCGGGGGGGCCGTCCCAAGAGACCCAGTACTTC CASRRLGLAGGPSQETQYF
NA TRBJ2-2 TRBV7-3 NA TGTGCCAGCAGGGGACAACGGATCACCGGGGAGCTGTTTTTT CASRGQRITGELFF
NA TRBJ1-5 TRBV10-3 NA TGTGCCATCAGTGAGTCTGAGGGAGCGAAGCCCCAGCATTTT CAISESEGAKPQHF
TRBD1 TRBJ2-1 TRBV12-3/TRBV12-4 NA TGTGCCAGCGATACAGGGGGAAGGGTTGCCCCTCAGTTCTTC CASDTGGRVAPQFF
TRBD1 TRBJ2-1 TRBV5-1 NA TGCGCCAGCTCCCGATCCGGGACAGGGGTCAATGAGCAGTTCTTC CASSRSGTGVNEQFF
NA TRBJ2-3 TRBV7-2 NA TGTGCCAGCAGGCCCAGCGGGCTTAATACGCAGTATTTT CASRPSGLNTQYF
TRBD1 TRBJ1-2 TRBV5-1 NA TGCGCCAGCAGCTTGGCGGCGGACAGGGGCGACTATGGCTACACCTTC CASSLAADRGDYGYTF
TRBD1 TRBJ2-3 TRBV7-9 few TGTGCCAGCAGCTTAGCCCGGACAGGGGCAACAGATACGCAGTATTTT CASSLARTGATDTQYF
NA TRBJ1-5 TRBV5-1 NA TGCGCCAGCAGCTTGGATGGCTCGCATCAGCCCCAGCATTTT CASSLDGSHQPQHF
NA TRBJ2-1 TRBV6-2/TRBV6-3 few TGTGCCAGCAGTTACGGGGACGACTACAATGAGCAGTTCTTC CASSYGDDYNEQFF
NA TRBJ2-3 TRBV7-6 NA TGTGCCAGCAGCTTCACAGGCATTAGCACAGATACGCAGTATTTT CASSFTGISTDTQYF
TRBD1 TRBJ1-5 TRBV24-1 NA TGTGCCACCAGTGAGGAGGGACAGGGGGCAGGTCAGCCCCAGCATTTT CATSEEGQGAGQPQHF
NA TRBJ2-7 TRBV25-1 NA TGTGCCAGCGCCCCCCCCCAGGCAGGGAACTACGAGCAGTACTTC CASAPPQAGNYEQYF
NA TRBJ2-1 TRBV5-1 many TGCGCCAGCAGCGCCCACAATGAGCAGTTCTTC CASSAHNEQFF
NA TRBJ2-3 TRBV5-1 few TGCGCCAGCAGCTTAAGTAGCGCTGCAGATACGCAGTATTTT CASSLSSAADTQYF
NA TRBJ1-3 TRBV30 few TGTGCCTGGAGCCCTCCGGGGAACACCATATATTTT CAWSPPGNTIYF
TRBD1 TRBJ2-7 TRBV25-1 few TGTGCCAGCAGTGAAAGTCGGTTCGGACAGGGTTACGTCGAGCAGTACTTC CASSESRFGQGYVEQYF
NA TRBJ2-7 TRBV6-1 NA TGTGCCAGCAGTATCGACTTTACCGTAGACTCCTACGAGCAGTACTTC CASSIDFTVDSYEQYF
NA TRBJ2-6 TRBV4-2 NA TGTGCCAGCAGCCAAGATTCATCAGACTCTGGGGCCAACGTCCTGACTTTC CASSQDSSDSGANVLTF
TRBD2 TRBJ2-7 TRBV28 few TGTGCCAGCAGTTTACGACTAGCGGATTCCTACGAGCAGTACTTC CASSLRLADSYEQYF
NA TRBJ2-5 TRBV30 few TGTGCCTGGAGTTTGGGGAGCCAAGAGACCCAGTACTTC CAWSLGSQETQYF
TRBD1 TRBJ1-6 TRBV20-1 NA TGCAGTGCTAGGGCAACAGGGGTGCGAGGATCACCCCTCCACTTT CSARATGVRGSPLHF
TRBD1 TRBJ1-1 TRBV14 few TGTGCCAGCAGCCGCGGACAGGGACGTGAAGCTTTCTTT CASSRGQGREAFF
TRBD1 TRBJ2-7 TRBV11-1 few TGTGCCAGCAGCCGAGGGGCAGGGGGCACCTACGAGCAGTACTTC CASSRGAGGTYEQYF
NA TRBJ2-3 TRBV7-3 NA TGTGCCAGCAGCTTCATATCTAGCACAGATACGCAGTATTTT CASSFISSTDTQYF
NA TRBJ2-7 TRBV4-1 few TGCGCCAGCAGATCTAGTGGGATCGACTCCTACGAGCAGTACTTC CASRSSGIDSYEQYF
NA TRBJ2-2 TRBV5-5 few TGTGCCAGCAGCAGGTCTTGGGGAACCGGGGAGCTGTTTTTT CASSRSWGTGELFF
NA TRBJ1-1 TRBV11-2 few TGTGCCAGCAGACTGCCCTATCAGACCTTGGGGACTGAAGCTTTCTTT CASRLPYQTLGTEAFF
NA TRBJ1-5 TRBV6-2/TRBV6-3 NA TGTGCCAGCAGCCAGATCCGCTGGGGATTGGGCAATCAGCCCCAGCATTTT CASSQIRWGLGNQPQHF
NA TRBJ1-1 TRBV11-1 many TGTGCCAGCAGCTTGAGGAGATTGAACACTGAAGCTTTCTTT CASSLRRLNTEAFF